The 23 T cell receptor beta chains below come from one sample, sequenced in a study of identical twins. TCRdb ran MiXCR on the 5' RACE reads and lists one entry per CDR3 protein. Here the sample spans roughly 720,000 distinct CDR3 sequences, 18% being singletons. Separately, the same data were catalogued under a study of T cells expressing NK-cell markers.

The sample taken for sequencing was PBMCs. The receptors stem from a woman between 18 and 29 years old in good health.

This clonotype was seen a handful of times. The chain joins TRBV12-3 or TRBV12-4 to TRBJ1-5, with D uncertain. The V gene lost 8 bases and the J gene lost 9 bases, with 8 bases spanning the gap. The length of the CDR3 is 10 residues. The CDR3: CASGGWPQHF. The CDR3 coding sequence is TGTGCCAGCGGAGGATGGCCCCAGCATTTT.

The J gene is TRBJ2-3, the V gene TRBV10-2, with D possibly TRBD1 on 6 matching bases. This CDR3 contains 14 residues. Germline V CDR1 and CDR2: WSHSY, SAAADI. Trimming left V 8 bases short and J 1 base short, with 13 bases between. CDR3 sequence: CASRDIARTDTQYF. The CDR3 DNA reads TGCGCCAGCCGGGACATCGCTCGCACAGATACGCAGTATTTT.

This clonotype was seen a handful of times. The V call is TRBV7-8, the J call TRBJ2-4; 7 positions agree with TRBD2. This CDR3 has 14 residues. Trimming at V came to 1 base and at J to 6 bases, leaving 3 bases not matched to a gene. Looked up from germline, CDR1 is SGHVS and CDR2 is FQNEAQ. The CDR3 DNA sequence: TGTGCCAGCAGCTTAGTGGCTAGCGGAAACATTCAGTACTTC. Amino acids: CASSLVASGNIQYF. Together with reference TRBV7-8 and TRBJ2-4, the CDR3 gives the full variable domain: GAGVSQSPRYKVAKRGQDVALRCDPISGHVSLFWYQQALGQGPEFLTYFQNEAQLDKSGLPSDRFFAERPEGSVSTLKIQRTQQEDSAVYLCASSLVASGNIQYFGAGTRLSVL.

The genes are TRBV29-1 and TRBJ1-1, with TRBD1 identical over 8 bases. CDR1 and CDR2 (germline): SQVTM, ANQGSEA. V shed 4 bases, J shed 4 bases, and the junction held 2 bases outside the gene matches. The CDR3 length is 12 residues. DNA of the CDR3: TGCAGCGTTGGACAGGGGCGCACTGAAGCTTTCTTT. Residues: CSVGQGRTEAFF.

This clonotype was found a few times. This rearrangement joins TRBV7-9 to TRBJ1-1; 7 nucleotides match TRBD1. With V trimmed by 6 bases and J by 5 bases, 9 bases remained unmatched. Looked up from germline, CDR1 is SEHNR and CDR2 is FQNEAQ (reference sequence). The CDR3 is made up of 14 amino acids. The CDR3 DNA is TGTGCCAGCAGTTCCAGACAGGGTGGGACTGAAGCTTTCTTT. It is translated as CASSSRQGGTEAFF.

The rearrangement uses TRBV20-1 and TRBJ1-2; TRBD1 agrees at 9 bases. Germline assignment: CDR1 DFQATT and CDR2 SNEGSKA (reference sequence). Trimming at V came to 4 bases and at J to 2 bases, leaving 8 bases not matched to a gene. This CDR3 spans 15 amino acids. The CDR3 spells CSATQQGAGNYGYTF. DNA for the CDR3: TGCAGTGCTACCCAACAGGGGGCGGGGAACTATGGCTACACCTTC.

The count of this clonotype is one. CDR3 nucleotides: TGTGCCAGCAGTAGTTTCGACGAGCAGTACTTC. It is translated as CASSSFDEQYF. The V call is TRBV12-3 or TRBV12-4, the J call TRBJ2-7; D remains unclear. The length of the CDR3 is 11 residues. The V end was cut by 5 bases, the J end by 5 bases, with 7 bases between.

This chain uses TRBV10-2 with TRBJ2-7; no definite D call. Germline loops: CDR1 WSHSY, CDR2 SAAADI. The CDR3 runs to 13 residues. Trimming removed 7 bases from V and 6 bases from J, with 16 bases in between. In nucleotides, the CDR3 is TGCGCCAGCACGGTAATTGGTAGGCGCGAGCAGTACTTC. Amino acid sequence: CASTVIGRREQYF.

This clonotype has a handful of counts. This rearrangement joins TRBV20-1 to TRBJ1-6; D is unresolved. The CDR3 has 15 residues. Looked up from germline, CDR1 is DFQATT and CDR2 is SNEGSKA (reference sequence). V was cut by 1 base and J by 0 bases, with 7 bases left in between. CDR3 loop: CSARGESSYNSPLHF. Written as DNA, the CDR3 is TGCAGTGCTAGAGGGGAGAGCTCCTATAATTCACCCCTCCACTTT.

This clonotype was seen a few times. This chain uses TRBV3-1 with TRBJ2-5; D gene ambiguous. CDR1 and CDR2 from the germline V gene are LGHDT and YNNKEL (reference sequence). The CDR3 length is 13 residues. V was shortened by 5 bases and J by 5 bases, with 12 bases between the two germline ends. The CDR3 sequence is CASSEIHGETQYF. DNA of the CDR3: TGTGCCAGCAGCGAAATTCACGGGGAGACCCAGTACTTC.

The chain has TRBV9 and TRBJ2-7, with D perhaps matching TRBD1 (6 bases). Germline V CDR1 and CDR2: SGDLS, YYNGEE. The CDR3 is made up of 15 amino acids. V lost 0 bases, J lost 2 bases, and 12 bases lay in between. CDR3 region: CASSVEDSPPYEQYF. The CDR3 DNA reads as TGTGCCAGCAGCGTAGAGGACAGTCCCCCCTACGAGCAGTACTTC.

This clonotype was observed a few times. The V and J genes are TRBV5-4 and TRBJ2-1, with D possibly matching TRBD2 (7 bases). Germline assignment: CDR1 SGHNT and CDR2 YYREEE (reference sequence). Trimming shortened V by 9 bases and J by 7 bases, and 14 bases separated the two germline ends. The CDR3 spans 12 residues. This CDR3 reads CAIQGGGNEQFF. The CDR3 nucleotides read TGTGCCATACAGGGAGGGGGGAATGAGCAGTTCTTC.

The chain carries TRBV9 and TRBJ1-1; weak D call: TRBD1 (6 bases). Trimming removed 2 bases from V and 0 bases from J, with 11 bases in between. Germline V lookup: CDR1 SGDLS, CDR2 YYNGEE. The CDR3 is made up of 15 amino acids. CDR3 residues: CASSVGQSVNTEAFF. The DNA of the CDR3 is TGTGCCAGCAGCGTTGGACAGTCCGTGAACACTGAAGCTTTCTTT.

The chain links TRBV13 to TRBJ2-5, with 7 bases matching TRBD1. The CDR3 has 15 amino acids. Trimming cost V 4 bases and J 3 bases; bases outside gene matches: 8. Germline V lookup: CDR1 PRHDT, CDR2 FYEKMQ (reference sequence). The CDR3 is CASSSQGEAKETQYF. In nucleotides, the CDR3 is TGTGCCAGCAGCTCCCAGGGGGAAGCTAAAGAGACCCAGTACTTC.

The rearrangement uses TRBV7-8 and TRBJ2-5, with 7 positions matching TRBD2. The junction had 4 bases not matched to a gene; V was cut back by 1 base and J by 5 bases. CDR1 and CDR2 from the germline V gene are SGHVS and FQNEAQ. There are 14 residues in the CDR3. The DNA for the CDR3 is TGTGCCAGCAGCTTAGGGGGGGGGATGGAGACCCAGTACTTC. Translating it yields CASSLGGGMETQYF.

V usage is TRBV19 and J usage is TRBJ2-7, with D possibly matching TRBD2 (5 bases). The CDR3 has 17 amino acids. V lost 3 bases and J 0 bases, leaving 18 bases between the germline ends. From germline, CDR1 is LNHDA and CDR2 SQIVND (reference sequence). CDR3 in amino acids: CASSMIFGSGLSYEQYF. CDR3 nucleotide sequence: TGTGCCAGTAGTATGATCTTCGGCTCCGGACTCTCCTACGAGCAGTACTTC.

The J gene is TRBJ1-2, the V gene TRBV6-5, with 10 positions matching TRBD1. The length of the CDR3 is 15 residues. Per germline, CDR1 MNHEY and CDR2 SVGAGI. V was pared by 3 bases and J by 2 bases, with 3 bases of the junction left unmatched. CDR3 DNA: TGTGCCAGCAGTTATCGGACAGGGGGGAACTATGGCTACACCTTC. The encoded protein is CASSYRTGGNYGYTF.

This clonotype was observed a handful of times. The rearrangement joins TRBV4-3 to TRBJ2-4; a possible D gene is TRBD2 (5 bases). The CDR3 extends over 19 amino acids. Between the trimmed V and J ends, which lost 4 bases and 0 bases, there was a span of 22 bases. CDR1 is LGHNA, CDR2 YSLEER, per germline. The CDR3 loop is CASSPGRGYSALAKNIQYF. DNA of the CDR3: TGCGCCAGCAGCCCTGGACGGGGTTATTCAGCCCTAGCCAAAAACATTCAGTACTTC.

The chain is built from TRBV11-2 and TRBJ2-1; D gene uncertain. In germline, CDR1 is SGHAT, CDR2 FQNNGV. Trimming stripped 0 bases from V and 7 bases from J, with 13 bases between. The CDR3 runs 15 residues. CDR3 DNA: TGTGCCAGCAGCTTAGATCTTGGGGTCCGTAATGAGCAGTTCTTC. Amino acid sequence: CASSLDLGVRNEQFF. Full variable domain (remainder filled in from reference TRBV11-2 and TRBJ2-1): EAGVAQSPRYKIIEKRQSVAFWCNPISGHATLYWYQQILGQGPKLLIQFQNNGVVDDSQLPKDRFSAERLKGVDSTLKIQPAKLEDSAVYLCASSLDLGVRNEQFFGPGTRLTVL.

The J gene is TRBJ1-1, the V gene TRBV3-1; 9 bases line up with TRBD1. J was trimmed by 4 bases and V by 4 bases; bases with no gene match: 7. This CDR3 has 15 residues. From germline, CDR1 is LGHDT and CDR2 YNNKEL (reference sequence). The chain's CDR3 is CASSPQQGAPTEAFF. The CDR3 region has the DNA TGTGCCAGCAGCCCACAACAGGGGGCACCCACTGAAGCTTTCTTT.

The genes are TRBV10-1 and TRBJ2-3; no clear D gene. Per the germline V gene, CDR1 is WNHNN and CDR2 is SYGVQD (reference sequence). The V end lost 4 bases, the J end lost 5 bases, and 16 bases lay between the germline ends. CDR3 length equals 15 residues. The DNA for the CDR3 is TGCGCCAGCAGTGGCGACGGCGGAGCTAAAGATACGCAGTATTTT. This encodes CASSGDGGAKDTQYF.

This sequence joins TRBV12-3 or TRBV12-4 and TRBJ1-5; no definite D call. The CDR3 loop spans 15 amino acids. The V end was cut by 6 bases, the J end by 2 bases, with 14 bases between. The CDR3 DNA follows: TGTGCCAGCAGCCCAGACACGGGTCGCAATCAGCCCCAGCATTTT. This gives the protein CASSPDTGRNQPQHF.

CDR3 nucleotide sequence: TGCAGTTATTTGGAGTCGGCAGGGGGATCCTACGAGCAGTACTTC. As protein: CSYLESAGGSYEQYF. The chain links TRBV29-1 to TRBJ2-7, with TRBD1 identical over 7 bases. The CDR3 is made up of 15 amino acids. Per germline, CDR1 SQVTM and CDR2 ANQGSEA.